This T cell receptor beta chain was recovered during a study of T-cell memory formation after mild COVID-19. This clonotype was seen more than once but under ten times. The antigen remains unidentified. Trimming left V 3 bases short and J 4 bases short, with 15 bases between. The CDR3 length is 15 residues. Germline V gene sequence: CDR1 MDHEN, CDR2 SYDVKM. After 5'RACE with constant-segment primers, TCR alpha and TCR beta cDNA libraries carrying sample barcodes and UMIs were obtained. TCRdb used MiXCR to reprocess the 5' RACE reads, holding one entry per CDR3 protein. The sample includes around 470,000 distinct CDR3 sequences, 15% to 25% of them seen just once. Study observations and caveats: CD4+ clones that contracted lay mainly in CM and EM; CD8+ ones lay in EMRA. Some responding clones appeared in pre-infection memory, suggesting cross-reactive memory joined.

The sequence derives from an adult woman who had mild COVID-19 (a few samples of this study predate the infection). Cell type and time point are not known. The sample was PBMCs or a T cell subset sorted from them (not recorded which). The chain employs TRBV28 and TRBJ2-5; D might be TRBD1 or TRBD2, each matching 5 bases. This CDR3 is CASSFGDGGRETQYF. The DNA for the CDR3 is TGTGCCAGCAGTTTTGGGGATGGGGGTCGAGAGACCCAGTACTTC.